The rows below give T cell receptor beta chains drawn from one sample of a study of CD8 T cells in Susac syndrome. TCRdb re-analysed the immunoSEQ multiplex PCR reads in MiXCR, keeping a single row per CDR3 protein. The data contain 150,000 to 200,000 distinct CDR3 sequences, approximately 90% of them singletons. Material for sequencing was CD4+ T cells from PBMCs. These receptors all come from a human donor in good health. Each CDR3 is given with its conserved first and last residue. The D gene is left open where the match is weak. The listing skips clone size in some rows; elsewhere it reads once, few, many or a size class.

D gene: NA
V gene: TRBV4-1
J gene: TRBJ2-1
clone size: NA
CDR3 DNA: TGCGCCAGCAGCCACCCCTTGGAAACTTTACAGTTCTTC
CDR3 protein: CASSHPLETLQFF

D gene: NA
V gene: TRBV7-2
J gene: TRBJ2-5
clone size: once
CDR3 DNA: TGTGCCAGCAGCTTGGCACCGCCCCCGGAGACCCAGTACTTC
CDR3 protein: CASSLAPPPETQYF

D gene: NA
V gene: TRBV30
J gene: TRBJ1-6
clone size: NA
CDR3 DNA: TGTGCCTGGAGTGTACTGGACGGAGGTTCACCCCTCCACTTT
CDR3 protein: CAWSVLDGGSPLHF

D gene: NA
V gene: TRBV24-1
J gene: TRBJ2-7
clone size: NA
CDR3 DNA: TGTGCCACCAGTGCAGGCCGCGCCTACGAGCAGTACTTC
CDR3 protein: CATSAGRAYEQYF

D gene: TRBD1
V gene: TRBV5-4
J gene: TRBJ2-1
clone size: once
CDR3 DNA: TGTGCCAGCAGCTTATACACAGGGGACTACAATGAGCAGTTCTTC
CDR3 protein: CASSLYTGDYNEQFF

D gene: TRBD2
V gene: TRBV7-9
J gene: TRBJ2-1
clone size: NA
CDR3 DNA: TGTGCCAGCAGCTTGAGGACCGGGGGGGCCTACAATGAGCAGTTCTTC
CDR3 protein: CASSLRTGGAYNEQFF

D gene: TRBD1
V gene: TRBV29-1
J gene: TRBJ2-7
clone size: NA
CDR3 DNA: TGCAGCGTTGGGGGGACAGCTTTCTACGAGCAGTACTTC
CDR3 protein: CSVGGTAFYEQYF

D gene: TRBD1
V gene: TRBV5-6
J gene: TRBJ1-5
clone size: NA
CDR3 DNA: TGTGCCAGCAGCCTCGACAGGGGGCTCAACAATCAGCCCCAGCATTTT
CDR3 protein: CASSLDRGLNNQPQHF

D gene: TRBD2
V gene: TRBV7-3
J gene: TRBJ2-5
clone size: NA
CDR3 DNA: TGTGCCAGCAGCGGCGGACTAGCGAAGGAGACCCAGTACTTC
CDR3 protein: CASSGGLAKETQYF

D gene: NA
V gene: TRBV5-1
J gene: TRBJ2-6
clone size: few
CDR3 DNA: TGCGCCAGCAGCGACAGCTCTGGGGCCAACGTCCTGACTTTC
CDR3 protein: CASSDSSGANVLTF

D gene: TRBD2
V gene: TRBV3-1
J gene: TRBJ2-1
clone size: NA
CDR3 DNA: TGTGCCAGCAGCCCTAGACTAGCTCAGGGCAATGAGCAGTTCTTC
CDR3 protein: CASSPRLAQGNEQFF

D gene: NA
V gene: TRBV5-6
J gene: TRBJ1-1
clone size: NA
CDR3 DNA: TGTGCCAGCAGCTTGCCCGTGGGGACTGAAGCTTTCTTT
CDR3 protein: CASSLPVGTEAFF

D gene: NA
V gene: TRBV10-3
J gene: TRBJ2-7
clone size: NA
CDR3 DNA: TGTGCCATCAGTGAGGGGCAGCGGGAGCAGTACTTC
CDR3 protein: CAISEGQREQYF

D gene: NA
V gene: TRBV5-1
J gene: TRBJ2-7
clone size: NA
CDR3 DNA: TGCGCCAGCAGCCCGGGGGACCGGGGCCCTACCTACGAGCAGTACTTC
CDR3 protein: CASSPGDRGPTYEQYF

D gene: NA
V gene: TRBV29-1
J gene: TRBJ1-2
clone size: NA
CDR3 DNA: TGCAGCGTTGAAGTTAGGGACCTAATCTATGGCTACACCTTC
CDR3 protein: CSVEVRDLIYGYTF

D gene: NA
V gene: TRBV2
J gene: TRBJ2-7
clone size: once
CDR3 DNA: TGTGCCAGCAGTCTCGACAATTTCTACGAGCAGTACTTC
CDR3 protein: CASSLDNFYEQYF

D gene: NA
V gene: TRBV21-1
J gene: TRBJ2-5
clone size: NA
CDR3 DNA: TGTGCCAGCAGACCGATGACAGGGCCCCGGCGAGACCAGTACTTC
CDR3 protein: CASRPMTGPRRDQYF

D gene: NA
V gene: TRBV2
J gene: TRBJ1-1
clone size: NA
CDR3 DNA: TGTGCCAGCAGTGGTGGCAGGGCGCTTGAAGCTTTCTTT
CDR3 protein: CASSGGRALEAFF

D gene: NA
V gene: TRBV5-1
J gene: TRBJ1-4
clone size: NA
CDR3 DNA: TGCGCCAGCAGCCCTACAATCACTCAGGGAACATATGAAAAACTGTTTTTT
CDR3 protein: CASSPTITQGTYEKLFF

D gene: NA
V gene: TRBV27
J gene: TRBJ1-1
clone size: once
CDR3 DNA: TGTGCCAGCAGTTCAATTACCACAGGGAGAGCTGAAGCTTTCTTT
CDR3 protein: CASSSITTGRAEAFF

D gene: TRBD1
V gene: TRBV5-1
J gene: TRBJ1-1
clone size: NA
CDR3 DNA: TGCGCCAGCAGCTTGGCGGGACAGGGAAGGACCACTGAAGCTTTCTTT
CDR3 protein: CASSLAGQGRTTEAFF

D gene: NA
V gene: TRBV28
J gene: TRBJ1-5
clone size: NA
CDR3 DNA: TGTGCCAGCAGTTTAATTGCCCCGCGAGGGCCCCAGCATTTT
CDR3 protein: CASSLIAPRGPQHF

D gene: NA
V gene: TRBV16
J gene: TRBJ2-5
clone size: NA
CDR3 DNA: TGTGCCAGCAGCCAATCAACGACACAAGAGACCCAGTACTTC
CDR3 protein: CASSQSTTQETQYF

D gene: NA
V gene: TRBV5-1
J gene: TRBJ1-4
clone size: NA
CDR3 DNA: TGCGCCAGCAGTCCCGGGACATCAACTAATGAAAAACTGTTTTTT
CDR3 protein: CASSPGTSTNEKLFF

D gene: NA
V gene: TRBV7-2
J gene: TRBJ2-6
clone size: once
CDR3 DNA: TGTGCCAGCAGCTTAATGGCAGGGTCTGGGGCCAACGTCCTGACTTTC
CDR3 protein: CASSLMAGSGANVLTF

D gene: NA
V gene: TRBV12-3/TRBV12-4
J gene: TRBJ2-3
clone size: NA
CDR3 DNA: TGTGCCAGCAGTCTGGGCCCCCCCAGGGATACGCAGTATTTT
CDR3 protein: CASSLGPPRDTQYF

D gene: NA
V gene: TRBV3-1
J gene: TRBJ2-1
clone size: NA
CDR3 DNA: TGTGCCAGCAGCCCGCTCCAAGGTCTAGCGATCTTC
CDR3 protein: CASSPLQGLAIF

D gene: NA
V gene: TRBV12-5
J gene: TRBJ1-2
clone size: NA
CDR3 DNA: TGTGCTAGTGGTCCAGGGAGTCGCGGCTACACCTTC
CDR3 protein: CASGPGSRGYTF

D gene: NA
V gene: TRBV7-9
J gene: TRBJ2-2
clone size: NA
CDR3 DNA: TGTGCCAGCAGCCCCACCTATCGCCCGGAGTTTGGCACCGGGGAGCTGTTTTTT
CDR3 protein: CASSPTYRPEFGTGELFF

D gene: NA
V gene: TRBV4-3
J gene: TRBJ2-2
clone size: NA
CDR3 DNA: TGCGCCAGCAGCCAATCCCCCGGGACCCCCACCGGGGAGCTGTTTTTT
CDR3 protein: CASSQSPGTPTGELFF

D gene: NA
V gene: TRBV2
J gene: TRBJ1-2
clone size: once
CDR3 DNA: TGTGCCAGCACAGGGTGGCATGGCTACACCTTC
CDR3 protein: CASTGWHGYTF

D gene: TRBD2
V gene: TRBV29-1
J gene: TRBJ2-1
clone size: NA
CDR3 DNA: TGCAGCGTCCAGGGGTCTAGCGGGAGGGTAAGCTCCTACAATGAGCAGTTCTTC
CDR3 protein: CSVQGSSGRVSSYNEQFF

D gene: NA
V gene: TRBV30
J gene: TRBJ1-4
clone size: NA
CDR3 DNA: TGTGCCTGGAGTTTCAATCTAGGTACGACTAATGAAAAACTGTTTTTT
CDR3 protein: CAWSFNLGTTNEKLFF

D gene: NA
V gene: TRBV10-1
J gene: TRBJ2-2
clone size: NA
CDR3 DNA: TGCGCCAGCAGTGAGTTCACAGGGTCGGACACCGGGGAGCTGTTTTTT
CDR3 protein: CASSEFTGSDTGELFF

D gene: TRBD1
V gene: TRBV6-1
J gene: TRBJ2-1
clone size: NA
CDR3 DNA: TGTGCCAGCAGTGAAATGATCTGGACAGGTTCCTACAATGAGCAGTTCTTC
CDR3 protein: CASSEMIWTGSYNEQFF

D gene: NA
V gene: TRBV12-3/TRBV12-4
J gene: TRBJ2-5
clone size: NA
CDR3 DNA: TGTGCCAGCAGTTCCGGGACGGCTGGGGAGACCCAGTACTTC
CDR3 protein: CASSSGTAGETQYF

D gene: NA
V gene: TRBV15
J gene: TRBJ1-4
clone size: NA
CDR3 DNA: TGTGCCACCAGCATTCTCGGGACTGATGAAAAACTGTTTTTT
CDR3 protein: CATSILGTDEKLFF

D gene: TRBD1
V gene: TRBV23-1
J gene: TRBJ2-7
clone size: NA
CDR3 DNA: TGCGCCAGCAGTCAGAGGGAATATAGGGGGCGGACGCCATACGAGCAGTACTTC
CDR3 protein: CASSQREYRGRTPYEQYF

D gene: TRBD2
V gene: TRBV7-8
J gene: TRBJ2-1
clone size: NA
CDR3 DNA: TGTGCCAGCAGCGCTAGGACTAGCGGGGGATTCTACAATGAGCAGTTCTTC
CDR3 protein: CASSARTSGGFYNEQFF

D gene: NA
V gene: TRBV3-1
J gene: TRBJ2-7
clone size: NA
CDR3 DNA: TGTGCCAGCAGCTCCGTCCCACCCTACGAGCAGTACTTC
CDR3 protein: CASSSVPPYEQYF

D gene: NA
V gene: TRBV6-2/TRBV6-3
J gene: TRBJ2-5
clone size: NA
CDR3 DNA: TGTGCCAGCACCTGGACGGAGGGCCAGACCCAGTACTTC
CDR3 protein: CASTWTEGQTQYF

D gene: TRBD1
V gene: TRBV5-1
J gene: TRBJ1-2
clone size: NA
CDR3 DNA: TGCGCCAGCAGCACTCTGACAGGGGGCGAGGACTACACCTTC
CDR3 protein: CASSTLTGGEDYTF

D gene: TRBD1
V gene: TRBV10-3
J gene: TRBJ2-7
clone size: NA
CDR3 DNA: TGTGCCATCAGGGGGACAGAGGCCTACGAGCAGTACTTC
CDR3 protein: CAIRGTEAYEQYF

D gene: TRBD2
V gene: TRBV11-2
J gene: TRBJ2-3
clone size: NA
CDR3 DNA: TGTGCCAGCAGCTTAGGACACGGACTAGAAGCGCAGTATTTT
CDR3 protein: CASSLGHGLEAQYF

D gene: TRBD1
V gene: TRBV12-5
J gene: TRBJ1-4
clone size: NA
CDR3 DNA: TGTGCTAGTGGTCCGGGGACAGCCTCCTGGGAAAAACTGTTTTTT
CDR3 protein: CASGPGTASWEKLFF

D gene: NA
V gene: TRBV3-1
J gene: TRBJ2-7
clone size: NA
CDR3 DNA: TGTGCCAGCAGCCAAGCTCCGACTCGGGCGCAGTACTTC
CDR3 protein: CASSQAPTRAQYF

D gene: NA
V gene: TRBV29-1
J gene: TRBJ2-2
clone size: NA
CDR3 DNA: TGCAGCGTAAAGCTATTCGCGAACACCGGGGAGCTGTTTTTT
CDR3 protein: CSVKLFANTGELFF

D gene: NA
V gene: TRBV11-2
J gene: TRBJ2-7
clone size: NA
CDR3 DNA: TGTGCCAGCAGCTCCCTTTACAACTACGAGCAGTACTTC
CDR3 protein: CASSSLYNYEQYF

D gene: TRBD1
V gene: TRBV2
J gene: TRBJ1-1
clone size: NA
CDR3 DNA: TGTGCCAGCAGGGGGACAGGGAGGAACACTGAAGCTTTCTTT
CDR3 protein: CASRGTGRNTEAFF

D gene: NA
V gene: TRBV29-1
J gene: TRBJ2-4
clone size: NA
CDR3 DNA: TGCAGCGTTGCTTGGCGGGGGCGCGAAGCCAAAAACATTCAGTACTTC
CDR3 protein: CSVAWRGREAKNIQYF

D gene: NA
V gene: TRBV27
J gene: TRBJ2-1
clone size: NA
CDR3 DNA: TGTGCCAGCAGTTTCAGGCATACTGAGCAGTTCTTC
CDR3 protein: CASSFRHTEQFF

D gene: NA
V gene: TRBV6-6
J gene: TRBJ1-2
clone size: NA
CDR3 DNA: TGTGCCAGCAGTACCGACAGCCAGTATGGCTACACCTTC
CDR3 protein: CASSTDSQYGYTF

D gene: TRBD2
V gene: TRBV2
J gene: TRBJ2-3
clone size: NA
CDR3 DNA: TGTGCCACCAGGCGGGCTAGCGGGGGGCTAGGAGATACGCAGTATTTT
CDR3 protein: CATRRASGGLGDTQYF